A selection of T cell receptor beta chains follows, all from one sample in a study of naive and memory T cell subsets. TCRdb reanalysed the UMI-ligation and nested PCR reads using MiXCR and keeps one entry per CDR3 protein. The table shows about 90,000 distinct CDR3 sequences, with roughly 10% occurring only once. The sequenced sample was naive CD4+ T cells from blood. The receptors were gathered from a human donor in good health. CDR3s include the opening cysteine and the closing phenylalanine or tryptophan. A D gene is named only where the DNA matches it firmly. Clone size, where shown, is once, few, many, or a class for clones that have expanded.

-	-	TRBV3-1	TRBJ1-1	TGTGCCAGCAGCCAAGTATTCAGGCGTCGGGACACTGAAGCTTTCTTT	CASSQVFRRRDTEAFF
TRBD1	many	TRBV29-1	TRBJ2-7	TGCAGCGTCTCGACAGGGAATTACTACGAGCAGTACTTC	CSVSTGNYYEQYF
TRBD1	-	TRBV5-4	TRBJ2-1	TGTGCCAGCAGCTTGCCCTCGGACAGGGGGCTCTACAATGAGCAGTTCTTC	CASSLPSDRGLYNEQFF
TRBD1	-	TRBV7-9	TRBJ1-3	TGTGCCAGCAGCTGGACAGGCTCTGGAAACACCATATATTTT	CASSWTGSGNTIYF
-	many	TRBV12-3/TRBV12-4	TRBJ2-5	TGTGCCAGCAGAATAACGGGCCAAGAGACCCAGTACTTC	CASRITGQETQYF
-	few	TRBV3-1	TRBJ1-6	TGTGCCAGCGCGGGTTTAATGGGAATTTCACCCCTCCACTTT	CASAGLMGISPLHF
-	-	TRBV5-4	TRBJ1-3	TGTGCCAGCAGCCTCCACAGGAGCCCCTCTGGAAACACCATATATTTT	CASSLHRSPSGNTIYF
-	-	TRBV11-2	TRBJ2-1	TGTGCCAGCAGCCCACGCACTGACAGGGACTTCAATGAGCAGTTCTTC	CASSPRTDRDFNEQFF
-	few	TRBV3-1	TRBJ1-1	TGTGCCAGCAGCCCGGACAGCGCGAGAAGACTTAGGGGTGCTTTCTTT	CASSPDSARRLRGAFF
TRBD2	-	TRBV9	TRBJ2-1	TGTGCCAGCAGCGTATCTAGCGGCCTCTACAATGAGCAGTTCTTC	CASSVSSGLYNEQFF
-	-	TRBV4-2	TRBJ1-1	TGTGCCAGCAGATCCGGACAGACATTGAACACTGAAGCTTTCTTT	CASRSGQTLNTEAFF
-	-	TRBV6-2/TRBV6-3	TRBJ1-2	TGTGCCAGCAGTTACTCGACTCGGGCAGGCCTCTATGGCTACACCTTC	CASSYSTRAGLYGYTF
-	many	TRBV20-1	TRBJ2-3	TGCAGTGCTAAGGCTAACGCGGTTGATACGCAGTATTTT	CSAKANAVDTQYF
-	few	TRBV20-1	TRBJ1-1	TGCAGTGCTAGAGTAGAGAAGGGGCGGGGGACTGAAGCTTTCTTT	CSARVEKGRGTEAFF
-	-	TRBV7-2	TRBJ2-7	TGTGCCAGCAGCTTAGCGAACCCGGGAGCCTACGAGCAGTACTTC	CASSLANPGAYEQYF
-	few	TRBV2	TRBJ2-1	TGTGCCAGCAGTGAGTCACAGGGTATCTACAATGAGCAGTTCTTC	CASSESQGIYNEQFF
-	few	TRBV20-1	TRBJ1-4	TGCAGTGCGACGGGGACCATTCCCGTGAATGAAAAACTGTTTTTT	CSATGTIPVNEKLFF
TRBD1	-	TRBV4-2	TRBJ2-2	TGTGCCAGCAGCCAAGATTTAAGACAGGGGAACACCGGGGAGCTGTTTTTT	CASSQDLRQGNTGELFF
TRBD2	-	TRBV7-3	TRBJ2-5	TGTGCCAGCAGCATTACTAGCGGAGCGTACCAAGAGACCCAGTACTTC	CASSITSGAYQETQYF
-	few	TRBV20-1	TRBJ1-5	TGCAGTGCGAAGCTGGTACAGGATAATCAGCCCCAGCATTTT	CSAKLVQDNQPQHF
-	-	TRBV3-1	TRBJ2-7	TGTGCCAGCAGCCGGGTGTTCTACGAGCAGTACTTC	CASSRVFYEQYF
-	many	TRBV11-1	TRBJ2-6	TGTGCCAGCAGCTTACAACTGACCTCTGGGGCCAACGTCCTGACTTTC	CASSLQLTSGANVLTF
TRBD2	few	TRBV7-2	TRBJ2-7	TGTGCCAGCAGCTTAGACGGGGGGGGGGCCTACGAGCAGTACTTC	CASSLDGGGAYEQYF
-	-	TRBV7-2	TRBJ2-7	TGTGCCAGCAGCTTTAACCCCAAGGTCTACGAGCAGTACTTC	CASSFNPKVYEQYF
-	-	TRBV11-2	TRBJ2-5	TGTGCCAGCAGCTCCCTGGACAGATCGGGGAAGACCCAGTACTTC	CASSSLDRSGKTQYF
TRBD2	few	TRBV6-2/TRBV6-3	TRBJ2-1	TGTGCCAGCAGTTACCGACTAGCGGGAGAAAACAATGAGCAGTTCTTC	CASSYRLAGENNEQFF
TRBD2	-	TRBV7-3	TRBJ2-3	TGTGCCAGCAGCTCCCTCATCGGGGGGGGAACGCAGTATTTT	CASSSLIGGGTQYF
-	few	TRBV11-1	TRBJ2-7	TGTGCCAGCAGCTTGGACGGACCCTACGAGCAGTACTTC	CASSLDGPYEQYF
TRBD1	-	TRBV19	TRBJ2-1	TGTGCCAGTAGGGACAGGGGCAATGAGCAGTTCTTC	CASRDRGNEQFF
-	few	TRBV11-2	TRBJ1-3	TGTGCCAGCGCGAGGAACCAGAACTCTGGAAACACCATATATTTT	CASARNQNSGNTIYF
-	-	TRBV20-1	TRBJ2-3	TGCAGTGTAGGGGTCAGCAGCACAGATACGCAGTATTTT	CSVGVSSTDTQYF
TRBD2	-	TRBV12-3/TRBV12-4	TRBJ2-1	TGTGCCAGCAGTTTTGGGCTAGCGGGCAATGAGCAGTTCTTC	CASSFGLAGNEQFF
-	-	TRBV30	TRBJ2-7	TGTGCCTGGAGCCACAGGGGGTCGGGGGGTCACTACGAGCAGTACTTC	CAWSHRGSGGHYEQYF
TRBD1	-	TRBV7-2	TRBJ2-2	TGTGCCAGCAGCACACCGGGACAGGGAGCATTCACCGGGGAGCTGTTTTTT	CASSTPGQGAFTGELFF
TRBD2	many	TRBV20-1	TRBJ2-1	TGCAGTGCTAGAGTTGCAGCGGGAGGGCCCTACAATGAGCAGTTCTTC	CSARVAAGGPYNEQFF
-	-	TRBV4-3	TRBJ1-5	TGCGCCAGCAGCCAAGACACCAGGACGGCTAATCAGCCCCAGCATTTT	CASSQDTRTANQPQHF
TRBD2	many	TRBV20-1	TRBJ2-3	TGCAGTGCCCCAACTAGCGGCACAGATACGCAGTATTTT	CSAPTSGTDTQYF
-	-	TRBV11-3	TRBJ2-7	TGTGCCAGCAGCTTACGGCCCCCCGGCTACGAGCAGTACTTC	CASSLRPPGYEQYF
TRBD1	few	TRBV19	TRBJ1-2	TGTGCCAGTAGAACAGACAGGGTTCGCGGCTATGGCTACACCTTC	CASRTDRVRGYGYTF
-	-	TRBV11-2	TRBJ1-3	TGTGCCAGCAGCTTGGGTATCGGACAGCGGCGCTCTGGAAACACCATATATTTT	CASSLGIGQRRSGNTIYF
-	-	TRBV7-2	TRBJ2-1	TGTGCCAGCAGCTTCGGGGGCAGCCAGCCTCAGTTCTTC	CASSFGGSQPQFF